The 21 T cell receptor beta chains below were found in one sample sequenced in a study of T-cell reconstitution after alpha-beta-depleted transplantation in children. Unique molecular identifiers were incorporated when the TCRbeta library was constructed. MiXCR was run by TCRdb on the PCR reads, yielding one entry per CDR3 protein. This sample has about 160,000 distinct CDR3 sequences, with 8.5% to 14% found just once. The material was PBMCs, obtained before TCRalphabeta/CD19-depleted stem cell transplant. These receptor sequences come from a boy between 2 and 10 years old with acute myeloid leukemia, due to receive a stem cell transplant.

This clonotype was counted at least ten times. This chain joins TRBV11-3 and TRBJ2-1, with 11 bases identical to TRBD2. CDR1 is SGHNT and CDR2 is YENEEA in the germline V gene. The CDR3 consists of 16 residues. V shed 0 bases and J 10 bases; nucleotides not matched to a gene: 8. The CDR3 spells CASSLDRSGGAGEQFF. CDR3 sequence (DNA): TGTGCCAGCAGCTTAGATCGTAGCGGGGGGGCAGGGGAGCAGTTCTTC.

At least ten counts were recorded for this clonotype. The chain employs TRBV2 and TRBJ2-3; D might be TRBD2 (5 bases). Germline V gene lookup returns CDR1 SNHLY and CDR2 FYNNEI. Trimming pared 6 bases from V and 3 bases from J, leaving 13 bases between. The CDR3 has 14 residues. CDR3 loop: CASRPRGLTDTQYF. The CDR3 DNA follows: TGTGCCAGCAGACCCCGCGGGCTTACAGATACGCAGTATTTT.

Notes on this clonotype: A much larger clone sits a single nucleotide away, making a read error possible. The V gene is TRBV20-1, the J gene TRBJ2-7, with 7 nucleotides matching TRBD1. The length of the CDR3 is 12 residues. Germline lookup yields CDR1 DFQATT and CDR2 SNEGSKA (reference sequence). J gave up 5 bases and V 6 bases, and 7 bases lay outside the gene matches. CDR3 protein: CSASTGSDEQYF. CDR3 sequence (DNA): TGCAGTGCCTCGACAGGGTCCGACGAGCAGTACTTC.

V and J are TRBV6-5 and TRBJ2-7; weak D call: TRBD2 (5 bases). V lost 0 bases and J 6 bases, leaving 9 bases between the germline ends. Germline V lookup: CDR1 MNHEY, CDR2 SVGAGI. CDR3 size: 13 residues. The CDR3 spells CASSYSPAGEQYF. The DNA of the CDR3 is TGTGCCAGCAGTTACTCGCCGGCGGGCGAGCAGTACTTC.

The chain has TRBV10-2 and TRBJ2-5, with 8 positions matching TRBD1. Trimming cost V 2 bases and J 4 bases; bases outside gene matches: 12. Germline assignment: CDR1 WSHSY and CDR2 SAAADI. The CDR3 loop spans 17 amino acids. CDR3 sequence reads: CASSELFLDRDLETQYF. The CDR3 coding sequence is TGCGCCAGCAGTGAGCTGTTTTTGGACAGGGACCTAGAGACCCAGTACTTC.

This clonotype occurred many times. The rearrangement links TRBV13 to TRBJ2-1; D gene unclear. Germline CDR1 PRHDT, CDR2 FYEKMQ (reference sequence). Trimming shortened V by 3 bases and J by 9 bases, and 6 bases separated the two germline ends. This CDR3 contains 11 residues. The DNA of the CDR3 is TGTGCCAGCAGCTTTAGAAGTGAGCAGTTCTTC. This codes for CASSFRSEQFF.

This clonotype has ten or more counts. This sequence joins TRBV2 and TRBJ2-1; TRBD2 might be the D (6 bases). The CDR3 extends over 14 amino acids. CDR1 and CDR2 from the germline V gene are SNHLY and FYNNEI. With 7 bases removed from V and 1 base from J, the gap between germline ends came to 11 bases. The CDR3 reads CASIAGRSYNEQFF. In DNA form, the CDR3 reads TGTGCCAGCATAGCAGGGAGGTCCTACAATGAGCAGTTCTTC.

The V call is TRBV20-1, the J call TRBJ1-1; D perhaps matches TRBD1 (5 bases). Germline V gene sequence: CDR1 DFQATT, CDR2 SNEGSKA (reference sequence). The CDR3 is 13 amino acids. Trimming stripped 5 bases from V and 1 base from J, with 11 bases between. Written as DNA, the CDR3 is TGCAGTGCTGGACAATCGACGAACACTGAAGCTTTCTTT. Its translation is CSAGQSTNTEAFF.

This clonotype was detected ten times or more. The chain is built from TRBV28 and TRBJ2-5, with a weak D call TRBD2 (6 bases). The germline V and J ends were trimmed by 6 bases and 3 bases, with 17 bases remaining between them. This CDR3 is 15 amino acids long. The germline gives CDR1 MDHEN, CDR2 SYDVKM. The CDR3 is CASRKKGTSKETQYF. The DNA of the CDR3 is TGTGCCAGCAGGAAAAAGGGGACTTCCAAAGAGACCCAGTACTTC.

This clonotype was counted ten times or more. The chain joins TRBV20-1 to TRBJ2-5; D is perhaps TRBD2 (5 bases). CDR3 length: 14 amino acids. V was shortened by 3 bases and J by 1 base, with 12 bases between the two germline ends. Per germline, CDR1 DFQATT and CDR2 SNEGSKA (reference sequence). CDR3 nucleotides: TGCAGTGCTAGCCCGACGGACTTCCAAGAGACCCAGTACTTC. The encoded protein is CSASPTDFQETQYF.

Many counts were recorded for this clonotype. The chain carries TRBV4-2 and TRBJ2-5; D perhaps matches TRBD2 (6 bases). V was shortened by 0 bases and J by 10 bases, with 12 bases between the two germline ends. The V gene's germline CDR1 is LGHNA and CDR2 YNFKEQ. This CDR3 spans 13 amino acids. This CDR3 is CASSQDAWGDQYF. DNA for the CDR3: TGTGCCAGCAGCCAAGATGCATGGGGGGACCAGTACTTC.

This clonotype was seen at least ten times. V usage is TRBV5-1 and J usage is TRBJ2-5, with 11 positions matching TRBD2. The CDR3 consists of 15 residues. J lost 4 bases, V lost 2 bases, and 4 bases had no gene match. Germline CDR1 is SGHRS and CDR2 is YFSETQ. The CDR3 region is CASSFSGGAGETQYF. In DNA, the CDR3 is TGCGCCAGCAGCTTTAGCGGGGGGGCCGGAGAGACCCAGTACTTC.

This clonotype has a count of ten or more. In DNA form, the CDR3 reads TGTGCCACCAGTGATAGACTAGCGGGAGACACCGGGGAGCTGTTTTTT. Encoded protein: CATSDRLAGDTGELFF. The chain is built from TRBV24-1 and TRBJ2-2; TRBD2 aligns across 12 bases. V lost 3 bases and J lost 3; bases outside the gene matches: 1. The germline gives CDR1 KGHDR, CDR2 SFDVKD. CDR3 size: 16 residues.

This clonotype was found many times. The genes are TRBV24-1 and TRBJ1-5; tentatively, D is TRBD1 (5 bases). Between the trimmed V and J ends, which lost 4 bases and 1 base, there was a span of 7 bases. Looked up from germline, CDR1 is KGHDR and CDR2 is SFDVKD. The CDR3 length is 14 residues. In DNA form, the CDR3 reads TGTGCCACCAGTGAAGGGGCGAGCAATCAGCCCCAGCATTTT. Protein: CATSEGASNQPQHF.

This clonotype has at least ten counts. V and J are TRBV6-6 and TRBJ2-4; TRBD1 might be the D (5 bases). CDR3 length: 13 residues. Germline CDR1 is MNHNY and CDR2 is SVGAGI (reference sequence). Deletions cut 2 bases from V and 6 bases from J, with 8 bases between. This CDR3 is CASSYGAGNIQYF. The CDR3 DNA is TGTGCCAGCAGTTACGGGGCTGGAAACATTCAGTACTTC.

The sample holds many counts of this clonotype. The rearrangement uses TRBV7-3 and TRBJ2-3; 8 bases are shared with TRBD2. The V gene's germline CDR1 is SGHTA and CDR2 FQGTGA. This CDR3 region has 15 residues. V shed 5 bases, J shed 2 bases, and the junction held 6 bases outside the gene matches. CDR3 in amino acids: CASSTGAGATDTQYF. The CDR3 nucleotides read TGTGCCAGCAGCACCGGAGCGGGGGCCACAGATACGCAGTATTTT.

This clonotype was seen repeatedly, ten times or more. This chain links TRBV6-1 with TRBJ1-1; tentatively, D is TRBD1 (5 bases). The CDR3 is 14 residues long. With 6 bases removed from V and 2 bases from J, the gap between germline ends came to 13 bases. Germline CDR1 is MNHNS and CDR2 is SASEGT. The CDR3 region is CASRKTGLNTEAFF. The CDR3 nucleotides read TGTGCCAGCAGAAAAACAGGACTTAACACTGAAGCTTTCTTT.

This clonotype appeared many times. The CDR3, as DNA: TGCGCCAGCAGCTTTATCCGGGACTGGAGCTCCTACAATGAGCAGTTCTTC. Translating gives CASSFIRDWSSYNEQFF. The chain joins TRBV10-2 to TRBJ2-1, with D maybe TRBD2 (6 bases). V was clipped by 6 bases and J by 0 bases, with 18 bases between them. Germline V gives CDR1 WSHSY, CDR2 SAAADI. The CDR3 has 17 residues.

This clonotype appeared many times. This chain links TRBV5-1 with TRBJ2-1, with unresolved D. The germline V gene encodes CDR1 SGHRS and CDR2 YFSETQ. The CDR3 has 14 amino acids. V was shortened by 4 bases and J by 0 bases, with 8 bases between the two germline ends. The CDR3 spells CASSPHVSYNEQFF. CDR3 sequence (DNA): TGCGCCAGCAGCCCCCATGTCTCCTACAATGAGCAGTTCTTC.

In its sample, this clonotype was seen many times. The chain employs TRBV5-1 and TRBJ1-2, with D uncertain. The V gene's germline CDR1 is SGHRS and CDR2 YFSETQ. V shed 4 bases and J shed 0 bases, with 10 bases lying between them. CDR3 length: 14 residues. CDR3 sequence (DNA): TGCGCCAGCAGCGAAACTGGTACTAACTATGGCTACACCTTC. Protein sequence: CASSETGTNYGYTF.

This clonotype was counted at least ten times. The V gene is TRBV19, the J gene TRBJ2-1; D unresolved. This CDR3 has 14 amino acids. Germline V gene sequence: CDR1 LNHDA, CDR2 SQIVND (reference sequence). V lost 4 bases and J 10 bases, leaving 17 bases between the germline ends. CDR3 DNA sequence: TGTGCCAGTAGTAACTGGGCCTCGAGGACGGAGCAGTTCTTC. This codes for CASSNWASRTEQFF.